This T cell receptor (beta chain) was obtained from a study of shared clonotypes between healthy human individuals. Germline lookup yields CDR1 SGHDT and CDR2 YYEEEE. V lost 2 bases, J lost 5 bases, and 8 bases lay in between. This CDR3 has 12 amino acids. Assay used: immunoSEQ multiplex PCR; TCRdb lists only in-frame clones, some missing. The data hold some 240,000 clones, with approximately 65% observed a single time. This sequence originates from a man aged 30-40 years in good health. This rearrangement joins TRBV5-6 to TRBJ2-7; possible D gene TRBD2, 7 bases. What was sequenced was memory CD4+ T cells sorted from blood. Documented subset: CD45RA-negative fraction. Here the CDR3 reads CASSFGGHEQYF. The CDR3 DNA reads as TGTGCCAGCAGCTTCGGGGGGCACGAGCAGTACTTC. Full variable domain (remainder filled in from reference TRBV5-6 and TRBJ2-7): DAGVTQSPTHLIKTRGQQVTLRCSPKSGHDTVSWYQQALGQGPQFIFQYYEEEERQRGNFPDRFSGHQFPNYSSELNVNALLLGDSALYLCASSFGGHEQYFGPGTRLTVT.